This T cell receptor (beta chain) was sequenced during a study of blood T cell repertoires in COVID-19. About the research overall: Acute and convalescent COVID-19 specimens originated in the United States, Italy and Spain.

Participants were aged roughly 18 to 95 years, lived in about 26 US areas, and enrolled virtually. Sequencing used immunoSEQ multiplex PCR; TCRdb keeps in-frame clones, though not all of them. Of 220,000 or so clones in the sample, 70% to 90% were seen once. V lost 3 bases and J 6 bases, leaving 17 bases between the germline ends. CDR1 and CDR2 (germline): MDHEN, SYDVKM. The CDR3 has 15 amino acids. Specimen: PBMCs or T cells enriched from blood (not recorded which). The TCR was taken from a man aged 45-60 years who had been exposed to COVID-19. This sequence joins TRBV28 and TRBJ1-1, with D perhaps TRBD1 (6 bases). CDR3 sequence reads: CASSFGDRLYAEAFF. The CDR3 DNA reads as TGTGCCAGCAGTTTTGGAGACAGGTTGTACGCTGAAGCTTTCTTT.